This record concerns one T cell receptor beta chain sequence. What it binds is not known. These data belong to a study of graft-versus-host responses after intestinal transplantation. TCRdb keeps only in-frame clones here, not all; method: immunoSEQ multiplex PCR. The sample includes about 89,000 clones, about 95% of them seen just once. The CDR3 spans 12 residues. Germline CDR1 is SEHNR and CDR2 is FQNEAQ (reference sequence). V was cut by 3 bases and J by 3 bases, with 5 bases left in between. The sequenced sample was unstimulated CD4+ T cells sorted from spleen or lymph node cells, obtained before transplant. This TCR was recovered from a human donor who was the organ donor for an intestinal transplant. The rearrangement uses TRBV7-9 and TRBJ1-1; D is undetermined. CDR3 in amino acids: CASSFKYTEAFF. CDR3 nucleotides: TGTGCCAGCAGCTTTAAATACACTGAAGCTTTCTTT.